These 7 T cell receptor beta chains came from one sample sequenced in a study of cytomegalovirus exposure and HLA in healthy donors. Amplification used 60 Vbeta primers and 13 Jbeta primers. TCRdb's copy holds only in-frame clones and misses some; the assay was immunoSEQ multiplex PCR. The sample carries 45,000 to 65,000 clones, over 80% recorded once. Source material: PBMCs. All receptors come from a man aged 25 to 40 in good health and CMV-seronegative.

Regarding this clone: Germline and junction disagree at one end, which may indicate a read error. Other DNA variants within this sample encode the same CDR3. The chain has TRBV30 and TRBJ1-6, with D maybe TRBD1 (5 bases). This CDR3 contains 18 residues. Germline CDR1 is GTSNPN and CDR2 is SVGIG (reference sequence). For the CDR3, the DNA is TGTGCCTGGAGTGTAGCGGGGTACCTCCCAGGGTATAATTCCCCCCTCCACTTT. Its translation is CAWSVAGYLPGYNSPLHF.

The J gene is TRBJ2-1, the V gene TRBV4-3, with 8 bases lining up with TRBD1. This CDR3 has 16 residues. Germline V lookup: CDR1 LGHNA, CDR2 YSLEER. J was trimmed by 3 bases and V by 5 bases; bases with no gene match: 9. For the CDR3, the DNA is TGCGCCAGCAGCACCGGACAGGGACAACGCTACAATGAGCAGTTCTTC. It codes for CASSTGQGQRYNEQFF.

The table lists this clone with a few counts. The chain combines TRBV11-2 with TRBJ2-5; 13 bases align to TRBD2. CDR3 length equals 18 residues. With 2 bases clipped from V and 3 bases from J, the junction kept 9 bases outside the gene matches. The V gene's germline CDR1 is SGHAT and CDR2 FQNNGV. Here the CDR3 DNA reads TGTGCCAGCAGCTTATGGACTAGCGGGAGAGGATGGGAAGAGACCCAGTACTTC. Translated: CASSLWTSGRGWEETQYF.

Here the CDR3 reads CASSFREAYEQYF. The CDR3 DNA reads TGCGCCAGCAGCTTCCGGGAGGCCTACGAGCAGTACTTC. The chain recombines TRBV5-1 with TRBJ2-7; 7 nucleotides agree with TRBD2. The trim removed 2 bases at V and 2 bases at J, leaving 1 base unmatched. Germline-derived CDR1 and CDR2 are SGHRS and YFSETQ. The length of the CDR3 is 13 residues.

This clone appeared a few times. The chain is built from TRBV2 and TRBJ2-1, with 7 bases lining up with TRBD2. This CDR3 has 17 residues. From germline, CDR1 is SNHLY and CDR2 FYNNEI. After removal of 0 bases from V and 3 bases from J, the junction contained 8 bases not matched to a gene. This CDR3 is CASSEAVTASGYNEQFF. The CDR3 nucleotides are TGTGCCAGCAGTGAAGCGGTAACAGCTAGCGGCTACAATGAGCAGTTCTTC.

The V gene is TRBV27, the J gene TRBJ2-1; 12 bases align to TRBD2. Germline CDR1 is MNHEY and CDR2 is SMNVEV (reference sequence). V was clipped by 4 bases and J by 7 bases; unmatched bases: 11. The CDR3 covers 17 residues. In DNA, the CDR3 is TGTGCCAGCAGTTCGCTTACTAGCGGGAGGAGAAGGAATGAGCAGTTCTTC. This codes for CASSSLTSGRRRNEQFF.

The chain links TRBV5-6 to TRBJ2-5; D gene unclear. The DNA end lines up better with TRBJ2-7; the J call may be wrong. The CDR3 sequence is 13 residues long. The germline gives CDR1 SGHDT, CDR2 YYEEEE. CDR3 nucleotides: TGTGCCAGCAGCTCTAGTATCGGATACGAGCAGTACTTC. The encoded protein is CASSSSIGYEQYF.